Presented here are 26 T cell receptor beta chains from one specimen sequenced in a study of human T cells and chemical hapten exposure. TCRdb re-derived calls from the RACE reads in MiXCR, one entry per CDR3 protein. The repertoire holds roughly 98,000 distinct CDR3 sequences, 9.5% to 15% seen once, with over 2% in the top ten. As to time point: patch test 1, 2 weeks after DPC sensitization. The treatment here: therapeutic diphenylcyclopropenone sensitization with weekly scalp DPC. The sequencing here drew on whole blood, taken in connection with sensitization to the hapten diphenylcyclopropenone (DPC). These receptors all come from a woman aged 35 to 49 with alopecia areata. Some clones in this sample may be carry-over from other donors' samples.

This clonotype has at least ten counts. This CDR3 is CASSQQALNGNEQFF. The CDR3 region has the DNA TGCGCCAGCAGCCAACAAGCGCTAAACGGAAATGAGCAGTTCTTC. This chain links TRBV4-3 with TRBJ2-1; no clear D gene. Germline V gene sequence: CDR1 LGHNA, CDR2 YSLEER. This CDR3 is built from 15 residues. V gave up 2 bases and J gave up 7 bases, with 15 bases separating them.

This clonotype was found many times. This chain uses TRBV12-3 or TRBV12-4 with TRBJ2-5; weak D call: TRBD2 (6 bases). The CDR3 runs 16 residues. Trimming shortened V by 3 bases and J by 6 bases, and 20 bases separated the two germline ends. For the CDR3, the DNA is TGTGCCAGCAGTTTTACCCCTAGCGCCACTTTGAAGACCCAGTACTTC. Protein product: CASSFTPSATLKTQYF.

V is TRBV29-1 and J is TRBJ2-3, with a weak D call TRBD2 (6 bases). Germline-derived CDR1 and CDR2 are SQVTM and ANQGSEA. CDR3 size: 13 residues. V gave up 7 bases and J gave up 6 bases, with 17 bases separating them. The CDR3 reads CSENSGGADTQYF. The CDR3 DNA reads as TGCAGCGAAAATAGCGGAGGGGCTGATACGCAGTATTTT.

This rearrangement joins TRBV7-3 to TRBJ1-1, with D possibly TRBD1 on 6 matching bases. The germline gives CDR1 SGHTA, CDR2 FQGTGA. The CDR3 totals 15 residues. V was clipped by 5 bases and J by 3 bases, with 16 bases between them. The CDR3: CASSPRGGYDTEAFF. CDR3 nucleotides: TGTGCCAGCAGCCCACGAGGGGGGTACGACACTGAAGCTTTCTTT.

The chain carries TRBV7-9 and TRBJ2-1; a weak D match, TRBD2 (5 bases). Germline loops: CDR1 SEHNR, CDR2 FQNEAQ (reference sequence). The V end was cut by 5 bases, the J end by 6 bases, with 11 bases between. This CDR3 has 13 amino acids. The CDR3 sequence: CASSPWTGNEQFF. The DNA for the CDR3 is TGTGCCAGCAGCCCGTGGACTGGCAATGAGCAGTTCTTC.

This chain connects TRBV27 to TRBJ2-7; D gene unclear. Trimming pared 3 bases from V and 3 bases from J, leaving 15 bases between. The CDR3 consists of 15 residues. Looked up from germline, CDR1 is MNHEY and CDR2 is SMNVEV (reference sequence). CDR3 nucleotides: TGTGCCAGCAGTTTTTTGACCGATCTAGGCTACGAGCAGTACTTC. This encodes CASSFLTDLGYEQYF.

V is TRBV11-2 and J is TRBJ2-2; possibly TRBD1 or TRBD2 for D (5 bases each). V was cut by 6 bases and J by 1 base, with 15 bases left in between. Per germline, CDR1 SGHAT and CDR2 FQNNGV. CDR3 size: 16 residues. CDR3 coding DNA: TGTGCCAGCAGACCCATCTCGGGGCTGAACACCGGGGAGCTGTTTTTT. This gives the protein CASRPISGLNTGELFF.

V is TRBV6-2 or TRBV6-3 and J is TRBJ2-1, with 11 positions matching TRBD2. V trimming: 7 bases; J trimming: 5 bases; junction bases outside the gene matches: 13. From germline, CDR1 is MNHEY and CDR2 SVGEGT. The CDR3 consists of 17 residues. The CDR3 coding sequence is TGTGCCAGCACCAATGCTCCGGGACTAGCGGCCAACAATGAGCAGTTCTTC. It encodes CASTNAPGLAANNEQFF.

This clonotype was counted at least ten times. The rearrangement uses TRBV4-2 and TRBJ2-5, with 10 positions matching TRBD1. With V trimmed by 3 bases and J by 5 bases, 9 bases remained unmatched. The CDR3 runs 16 residues. Germline-derived CDR1 and CDR2 are LGHNA and YNFKEQ. CDR3 coding DNA: TGTGCCAGCAGCCACGGAGGGGGACAGGGGCCGGAGACCCAGTACTTC. As protein: CASSHGGGQGPETQYF.

This clonotype came up a few times. The rearrangement links TRBV5-1 to TRBJ2-5; D gene unclear. V gave up 4 bases and J gave up 2 bases, with 18 bases separating them. Germline V gives CDR1 SGHRS, CDR2 YFSETQ. This CDR3 spans 16 amino acids. The DNA of the CDR3 is TGCGCCAGCAGCCTGAACATGGGTGGCAGACAAGAGACCCAGTACTTC. Residues: CASSLNMGGRQETQYF.

The rearrangement links TRBV9 to TRBJ2-5, with 7 bases lining up with TRBD1. This CDR3 spans 14 amino acids. The V gene end was trimmed by 0 bases and the J gene end by 5 bases; junction bases not matched to a gene: 4. CDR1 is SGDLS, CDR2 YYNGEE, per germline. This CDR3 is CASSVAGGGETQYF. CDR3 DNA sequence: TGTGCCAGCAGCGTAGCAGGGGGTGGCGAGACCCAGTACTTC.

The genes are TRBV2 and TRBJ2-3, with D hard to call. Trimming shortened V by 7 bases and J by 5 bases, and 4 bases separated the two germline ends. The CDR3 loop spans 10 amino acids. The germline CDR1 and CDR2 sequences are SNHLY and FYNNEI. DNA of the CDR3: TGTGCCAGCAAGGGAGATACGCAGTATTTT. This translates into CASKGDTQYF.

This clonotype was seen only a few times. The chain employs TRBV5-4 and TRBJ2-5; 7 nucleotides agree with TRBD1. The CDR3 consists of 13 residues. The J segment lost 5 bases and the V segment lost 7 bases, leaving 8 bases of the junction unmatched. Per germline, CDR1 SGHNT and CDR2 YYREEE (reference sequence). Here the CDR3 reads CASGRGGGETQYF. CDR3 DNA sequence: TGTGCCAGCGGAAGAGGGGGCGGGGAGACCCAGTACTTC.

V gene TRBV24-1 combines with J gene TRBJ2-3, with 7 bases lining up with TRBD1. Germline V CDR1 and CDR2: KGHDR, SFDVKD. The CDR3 is made up of 16 amino acids. J lost 6 bases, V lost 2 bases, and 10 bases had no gene match. The CDR3 reads CATSDWDRRDPDTQYF. The CDR3 region has the DNA TGTGCCACCAGTGATTGGGACAGAAGGGACCCGGATACGCAGTATTTT.

In its sample, this clonotype was seen many times. The genes are TRBV21-1 and TRBJ1-1. TRBV21-1 is assigned pseudogene status. CDR3 size: 13 residues. In DNA, the CDR3 is TGTGCCAGCAGCCGACCTCAAGCCACTGAAGCTTTCTTT. It specifies CASSRPQATEAFF.

The sample holds many counts of this clonotype. The chain's CDR3 is CASSQQREATDTQYF. The CDR3 DNA is TGCGCCAGCAGCCAACAGCGGGAGGCCACAGATACGCAGTATTTT. The chain uses TRBV4-3 and TRBJ2-3; 9 bases line up with TRBD2. V shed 2 bases and J 2 bases; nucleotides not matched to a gene: 2. This CDR3 has 15 residues. Germline-derived CDR1 and CDR2 are LGHNA and YSLEER.

The CDR3 region has the DNA TGTGCCAGCAGTTTACGGGGCACTGAAGCTTTCTTT. It yields the protein CASSLRGTEAFF. The chain employs TRBV28 and TRBJ1-1; D unresolved. The CDR3 loop spans 12 amino acids. CDR1 is MDHEN, CDR2 SYDVKM, per germline. The V end lost 2 bases, the J end lost 4 bases, and 5 bases lay between the germline ends.

This clonotype was found a few times. The chain uses TRBV4-3 and TRBJ2-1, with D tentatively TRBD1 or TRBD2 (6 bases each). Germline V gene lookup returns CDR1 LGHNA and CDR2 YSLEER. V dropped 0 bases and J dropped 8 bases, with 11 bases sitting between them. The CDR3 runs 14 residues. CDR3 loop: CASSQDRGADEQFF. In DNA form, the CDR3 reads TGCGCCAGCAGCCAAGATAGGGGGGCCGATGAGCAGTTCTTC.

This clonotype appeared a few times. This rearrangement joins TRBV29-1 to TRBJ2-1; D possibly corresponds to TRBD1 (6 bases). Germline-derived CDR1 and CDR2 are SQVTM and ANQGSEA. The CDR3 has 14 residues. The V gene lost 7 bases and the J gene lost 5 bases, with 18 bases spanning the gap. In DNA, the CDR3 is TGCAGCGGCCGCGGACAGCGAATCGACAATGAGCAGTTCTTC. Its translation: CSGRGQRIDNEQFF.

There are a few counts of this clonotype. The chain couples TRBV18 to TRBJ1-2; D ambiguous. The CDR3 is 13 amino acids. From germline, CDR1 is KGHSH and CDR2 LQKENI. Trimming left V 4 bases short and J 2 bases short, with 8 bases between. Here the CDR3 DNA reads TGTGCCAGCTCACTAGAAGAGAACTATGGCTACACCTTC. This translates into CASSLEENYGYTF.

This clonotype was counted only a few times. V is TRBV9 and J is TRBJ1-5; D call uncertain. Trimming cost V 4 bases and J 5 bases, with 10 bases left between them. CDR3 size: 13 residues. Germline CDR1 is SGDLS and CDR2 is YYNGEE. CDR3 in amino acids: CASSKDIDQPQHF. DNA of the CDR3: TGTGCCAGCAGCAAGGATATAGATCAGCCCCAGCATTTT.

The V gene is TRBV5-5, the J gene TRBJ2-2; D is possibly TRBD2 (6 bases). The CDR3 loop spans 16 amino acids. Germline lookup yields CDR1 SGHKS and CDR2 YYEKEE (reference sequence). The ends were cut back, 4 bases at V and 9 bases at J, with 22 bases in the middle. CDR3 nucleotide sequence: TGTGCCAGCAGCGCGGCCCGCGCGGGATTAGTCCGGGAGCTGTTTTTT. This codes for CASSAARAGLVRELFF. The full variable domain, in which reference TRBV5-5 and TRBJ2-2 provide the parts outside the CDR3, is DAGVTQSPTHLIKTRGQQVTLRCSPISGHKSVSWYQQVLGQGPQFIFQYYEKEERGRGNFPDRFSARQFPNYSSELNVNALLLGDSALYLCASSAARAGLVRELFFGEGSRLTVL.

V and J are TRBV20-1 and TRBJ2-1; 9 bases map to TRBD2. This CDR3 is built from 17 residues. V lost 1 base to trimming and J lost 2 bases; unmatched junction nucleotides: 9. Germline values: CDR1 DFQATT, CDR2 SNEGSKA (reference sequence). The CDR3 reads CSARAVRASGAYNEQFF. CDR3 coding DNA: TGCAGTGCTAGAGCTGTCCGGGCTAGCGGGGCCTACAATGAGCAGTTCTTC.

This clonotype was found a few times. J is TRBJ2-2 and V is TRBV6-5, with D maybe TRBD2 (6 bases). With 0 bases removed from V and 6 bases from J, the gap between germline ends came to 11 bases. This CDR3 comprises 15 residues. Germline CDR1 and CDR2: MNHEY and SVGAGI. CDR3 residues: CASSYSGPGAGELFF. The CDR3 region has the DNA TGTGCCAGCAGTTACTCGGGCCCGGGGGCCGGGGAGCTGTTTTTT.

Of note for this clonotype: A much larger clonotype is one base distant, so this may be a read error. The CDR3 region has the DNA TGTGCCAGCAGTCCTTCCCCGGGACTAGCGGGAACACATACGCAGTATTTT. It is translated as CASSPSPGLAGTHTQYF. This sequence joins TRBV27 and TRBJ2-3, with 13 bases identical to TRBD2. This CDR3 is 17 amino acids long. The V gene end was trimmed by 5 bases and the J gene end by 7 bases; junction bases not matched to a gene: 12. Germline CDR1 is MNHEY and CDR2 is SMNVEV (reference sequence).

The chain recombines TRBV28 with TRBJ2-1; tentatively, D is TRBD2 (6 bases). The length of the CDR3 is 15 residues. Germline CDR1 MDHEN, CDR2 SYDVKM. Trimming pared 5 bases from V and 3 bases from J, leaving 14 bases between. The CDR3 DNA reads TGTGCCAGCAGTCTTGCGGGACCAGACTACAATGAGCAGTTCTTC. Protein product: CASSLAGPDYNEQFF.